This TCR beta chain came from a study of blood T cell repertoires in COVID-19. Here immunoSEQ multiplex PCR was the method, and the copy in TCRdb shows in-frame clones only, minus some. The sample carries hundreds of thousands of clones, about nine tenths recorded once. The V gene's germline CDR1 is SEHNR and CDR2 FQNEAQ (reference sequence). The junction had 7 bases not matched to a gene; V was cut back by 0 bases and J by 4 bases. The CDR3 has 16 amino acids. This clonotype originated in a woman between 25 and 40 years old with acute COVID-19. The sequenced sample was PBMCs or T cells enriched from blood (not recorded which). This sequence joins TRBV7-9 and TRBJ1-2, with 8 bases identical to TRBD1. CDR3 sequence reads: CASSLAPAGTGYGYTF. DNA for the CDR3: TGTGCCAGCAGCTTAGCTCCGGCAGGGACAGGCTATGGCTACACCTTC.